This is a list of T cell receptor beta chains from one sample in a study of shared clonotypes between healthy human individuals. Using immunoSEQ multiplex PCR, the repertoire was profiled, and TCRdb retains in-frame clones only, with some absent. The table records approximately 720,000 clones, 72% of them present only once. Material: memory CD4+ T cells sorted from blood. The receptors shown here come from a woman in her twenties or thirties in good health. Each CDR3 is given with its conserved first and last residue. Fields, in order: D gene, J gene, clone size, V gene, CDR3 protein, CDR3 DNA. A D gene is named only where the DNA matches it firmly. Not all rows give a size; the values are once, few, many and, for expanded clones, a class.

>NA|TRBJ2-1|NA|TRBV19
CASSNPLGNNEQFF
TGTGCCAGTAGTAACCCACTAGGAAACAATGAGCAGTTCTTC
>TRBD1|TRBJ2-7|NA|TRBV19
CATAPGTGSYEQYF
TGTGCCACTGCCCCCGGGACAGGGAGCTACGAGCAGTACTTC
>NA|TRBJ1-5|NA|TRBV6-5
CASSYGGNQPQHF
TGTGCCAGCAGTTACGGGGGTAATCAGCCCCAGCATTTT
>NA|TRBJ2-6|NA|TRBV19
CASSIRGSGANVLTF
TGTGCCAGTAGTATCCGGGGATCTGGGGCCAACGTCCTGACTTTC
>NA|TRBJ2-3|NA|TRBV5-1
CASSAGTTQYF
TGCGCCAGCAGCGCCGGGACTACGCAGTATTTT
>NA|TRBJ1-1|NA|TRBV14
CASSQGGRHTEAFF
TGTGCCAGCAGCCAAGGAGGGCGGCACACTGAAGCTTTCTTT
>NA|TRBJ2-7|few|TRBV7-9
CASSLDILWAEQYF
TGTGCCAGCAGCCTGGACATTCTATGGGCCGAGCAGTACTTC
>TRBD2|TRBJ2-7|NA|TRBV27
CASSSGLAGVVGYEQYF
TGTGCCAGCAGTTCCGGACTAGCGGGAGTTGTGGGCTACGAGCAGTACTTC
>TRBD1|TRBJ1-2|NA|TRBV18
CASSTGQRTNYGYTF
TGTGCCAGCTCAACGGGACAGAGAACTAACTATGGCTACACCTTC
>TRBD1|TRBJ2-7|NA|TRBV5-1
CASSWGTGYSYEQYF
TGCGCCAGCAGCTGGGGGACAGGGTATTCCTACGAGCAGTACTTC
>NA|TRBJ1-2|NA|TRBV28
CASSFKGFRYGYTF
TGTGCCAGCAGTTTCAAGGGGTTCCGGTATGGCTACACCTTC
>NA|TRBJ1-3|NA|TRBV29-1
CSVDPGQAGNTIYF
TGCAGCGTTGATCCGGGGCAGGCTGGAAACACCATATATTTT
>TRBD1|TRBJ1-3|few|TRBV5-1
CASSDGTEGNTIYF
TGCGCCAGCAGCGACGGGACAGAGGGAAACACCATATATTTT
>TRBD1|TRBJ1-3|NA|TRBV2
CASMRTGGNTIYF
TGTGCCAGCATGAGGACAGGTGGAAACACCATATATTTT
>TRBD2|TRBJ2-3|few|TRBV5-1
CASSQGLAGTSTDTQYF
TGCGCCAGCAGCCAGGGACTAGCGGGAACTAGCACAGATACGCAGTATTTT
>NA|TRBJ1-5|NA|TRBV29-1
CSVVPGTNPNQPQHF
TGCAGCGTTGTCCCAGGGACGAACCCCAATCAGCCCCAGCATTTT
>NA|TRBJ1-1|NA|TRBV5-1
CASRGGSTEAFF
TGCGCCAGCAGAGGAGGAAGTACTGAAGCTTTCTTT
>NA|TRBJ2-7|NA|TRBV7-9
CASGGTSSYEQYF
TGTGCCAGCGGAGGGACAAGCTCCTACGAGCAGTACTTC
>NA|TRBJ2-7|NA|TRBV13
CASSLPGTSYEQYF
TGTGCCAGCAGCTTACCCGGGACCAGCTACGAGCAGTACTTC
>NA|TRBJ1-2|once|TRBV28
CASSFRFSVADYGYTF
TGTGCCAGCAGTTTTAGGTTCTCAGTCGCAGACTATGGCTACACCTTC
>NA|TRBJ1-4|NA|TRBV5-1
CASSLSATNEKLFF
TGCGCCAGCAGCTTGTCCGCAACTAATGAAAAACTGTTTTTT
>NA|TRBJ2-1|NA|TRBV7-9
CASSRTSNEQFF
TGTGCCAGCAGCCGGACTTCTAATGAGCAGTTCTTC
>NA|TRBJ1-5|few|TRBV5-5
CASSPLSVGPQHF
TGTGCCAGCAGCCCCCTCAGCGTCGGGCCCCAGCATTTT
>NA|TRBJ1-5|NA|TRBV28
CASSPQGYQPQHF
TGTGCCAGCAGTCCCCAGGGATATCAGCCCCAGCATTTT
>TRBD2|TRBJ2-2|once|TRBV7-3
CASSQPTAGGTGELFF
TGTGCCAGCAGCCAGCCTACAGCGGGAGGGACCGGGGAGCTGTTTTTT
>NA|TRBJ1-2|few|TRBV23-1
CASSRGGGIYTF
TGCGCCAGCAGTCGAGGTGGTGGGATCTACACCTTC
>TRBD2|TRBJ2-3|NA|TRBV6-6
CASSLAGGPMIDTQYF
TGTGCCAGCAGCTTAGCGGGAGGGCCAATGATAGATACGCAGTATTTT
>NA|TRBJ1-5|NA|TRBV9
CASSVSPAQPQHF
TGTGCCAGCAGCGTATCACCGGCTCAGCCCCAGCATTTT
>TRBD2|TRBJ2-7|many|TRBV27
CASRGTSGSSYEQYF
TGTGCCAGCAGGGGGACTAGCGGGAGCTCCTACGAGCAGTACTTC
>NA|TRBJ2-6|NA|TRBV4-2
CASSQERTSSGANVLTF
TGTGCCAGCAGCCAAGAGCGAACCTCCTCTGGGGCCAACGTCCTGACTTTC
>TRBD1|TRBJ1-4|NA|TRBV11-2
CASSLVGQGHTEKLFF
TGTGCCAGCAGCTTAGTGGGACAGGGCCACACTGAAAAACTGTTTTTT
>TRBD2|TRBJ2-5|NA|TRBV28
CASSFSGRLEETQYF
TGTGCCAGCAGTTTCAGCGGGAGGTTAGAAGAGACCCAGTACTTC
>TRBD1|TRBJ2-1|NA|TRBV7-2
CASSSAYLRTGPNEQFF
TGTGCCAGCAGCTCCGCCTACCTTCGGACAGGGCCTAATGAGCAGTTCTTC
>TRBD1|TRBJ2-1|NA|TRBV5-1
CASSALTGQGNNEQFF
TGCGCCAGCAGCGCCTTGACGGGACAGGGTAACAATGAGCAGTTCTTC
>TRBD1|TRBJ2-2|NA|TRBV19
CASSPRTGANTGELFF
TGTGCCAGTAGTCCACGAACAGGGGCGAACACCGGGGAGCTGTTTTTT
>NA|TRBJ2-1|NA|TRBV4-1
CASSQDTSLNLVKFF
TGCGCCAGCAGCCAAGACACCTCCCTAAACCTCGTGAAGTTCTTC
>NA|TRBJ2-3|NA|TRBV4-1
CASSQVLVVDTQYF
TGCGCCAGCAGCCAAGTACTAGTTGTCGATACGCAGTATTTT
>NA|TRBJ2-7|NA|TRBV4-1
CASSPLLGRYEQYF
TGCGCCAGCAGCCCGTTGTTAGGCCGCTACGAGCAGTACTTC
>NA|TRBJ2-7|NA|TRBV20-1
CSVDRAKKQYF
TGCAGTGTCGACCGGGCCAAAAAGCAGTACTTC
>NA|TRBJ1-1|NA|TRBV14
CASSHGAWDTEAFF
TGTGCCAGCAGCCACGGGGCGTGGGACACTGAAGCTTTCTTT
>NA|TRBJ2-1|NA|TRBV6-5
CASSYSGDSSYNEQFF
TGTGCCAGCAGTTACTCTGGCGATAGCTCCTACAATGAGCAGTTCTTC
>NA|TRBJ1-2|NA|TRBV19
CASIGGRVNYGYTF
TGTGCCAGTATCGGTGGAAGGGTCAACTATGGCTACACCTTC
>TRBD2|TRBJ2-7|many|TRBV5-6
CASSLSGGNTYEQYF
TGTGCCAGCAGCTTGTCGGGGGGAAATACCTACGAGCAGTACTTC
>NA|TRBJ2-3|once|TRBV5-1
CASREGLGADTQYF
TGCGCCAGCAGGGAGGGACTGGGTGCAGATACGCAGTATTTT
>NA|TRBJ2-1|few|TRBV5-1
CASSSGTLYNEQFF
TGCGCCAGCAGCTCCGGGACACTCTACAATGAGCAGTTCTTC
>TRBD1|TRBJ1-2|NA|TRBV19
CASSATGWIGYTF
TGTGCCAGTAGTGCGACAGGGTGGATTGGCTACACCTTC